The 4 T cell receptor beta chains below all came from one sample that was sequenced in a study of STAT5B mutations in CD4+ large granular lymphocyte leukemia. Generated by immunoSEQ multiplex PCR, the TCRdb table keeps only in-frame clones and is missing some. Of 9,000 to 10,000 clones detected, around 83% appear once; the ten largest clones hold just under 70%. Sequenced sample: PBMCs. Receptors originate from a man in his 60s with CD4+ T-cell large granular lymphocyte leukemia.

This clone showed up just a few times. The chain combines TRBV4-3 with TRBJ2-7; 11 nucleotides agree with TRBD1. Trimming took 3 bases from V and 6 from J; bases not matched to a gene: 7. The CDR3 runs to 15 residues. CDR1 and CDR2 (germline): LGHNA, YSLEER. The CDR3 DNA is TGCGCCAGCAGCCAGTTTAGGGACAGGGGGGCCGAGCAGTACTTC. As protein: CASSQFRDRGAEQYF.

The V call is TRBV28, the J call TRBJ1-1; tentatively, D is TRBD1 (6 bases). Between the trimmed V and J ends, which lost 7 bases and 1 base, there was a span of 7 bases. The CDR3 consists of 12 residues. Germline V CDR1 and CDR2: MDHEN, SYDVKM. The CDR3 DNA reads as TGTGCCAGCAAGGGGGGGAACACTGAAGCTTTCTTT. Its translation: CASKGGNTEAFF.

The genes are TRBV2 and TRBJ1-5, with D perhaps TRBD1 (6 bases). The CDR3 consists of 14 residues. Between the trimmed V and J ends, which lost 6 bases and 6 bases, there was a span of 15 bases. Germline CDR1 and CDR2: SNHLY and FYNNEI. The CDR3 is CASSVQGIRQPQHF. In DNA form, the CDR3 reads TGTGCCAGCAGCGTACAGGGAATTCGTCAGCCCCAGCATTTT. The full variable domain, its missing parts supplied by reference TRBV2 and TRBJ1-5, is EPEVTQTPSHQVTQMGQEVILRCVPISNHLYFYWYRQILGQKVEFLVSFYNNEISEKSEIFDDQFSVERPDGSNFTLKIRSTKLEDSAMYFCASSVQGIRQPQHFGDGTRLSIL.

The genes are TRBV25-1 and TRBJ2-1; D is tentatively TRBD1 or TRBD2 (6 bases each). This CDR3 comprises 16 residues. V dropped 3 bases and J dropped 0 bases, with 12 bases sitting between them. The germline gives CDR1 MGHDK, CDR2 SYGVNS. This chain's CDR3 is CASSEGGGYSYNEQFF. CDR3 coding DNA: TGTGCCAGCAGTGAGGGGGGCGGGTACTCCTACAATGAGCAGTTCTTC.